The rows below give T cell receptor beta chains drawn from one sample of a study of shared clonotypes between healthy human individuals. Assay used: immunoSEQ multiplex PCR; TCRdb lists only in-frame clones, some missing. The data contain about 680,000 clones, around 90% of them singletons. The sample taken for sequencing was naive CD8+ T cells sorted from blood. The source is a man aged 25-45 years in good health. Both conserved end residues are part of each CDR3. Each record gives: D gene, clone size, V gene, J gene, CDR3 protein, CDR3 DNA. A D gene is named only where the DNA matches it firmly. The listing skips clone size in some rows; elsewhere it reads once, few, many or a size class.

>TRBD2|NA|TRBV6-1|TRBJ2-7
CASSEWEGGGYEQYF
TGTGCCAGCAGTGAATGGGAGGGAGGAGGCTACGAGCAGTACTTC
>TRBD1|NA|TRBV2|TRBJ1-5
CASSGLGTGNQPQHF
TGTGCCAGCAGTGGCCTCGGGACAGGCAATCAGCCCCAGCATTTT
>TRBD2|NA|TRBV7-2|TRBJ2-7
CASSLLAGGPGEQYF
TGTGCCAGCAGCTTACTAGCGGGAGGGCCGGGGGAGCAGTACTTC
>NA|NA|TRBV7-9|TRBJ2-5
CASSLAAERETQYF
TGTGCCAGCAGCTTAGCCGCCGAGCGAGAGACCCAGTACTTC
>NA|NA|TRBV10-1|TRBJ2-7
CASSEALAESYEQYF
TGCGCCAGCAGTGAAGCGCTAGCCGAATCCTACGAGCAGTACTTC
>NA|NA|TRBV27|TRBJ2-1
CASSFTRINEQFF
TGTGCCAGCAGTTTCACTAGAATCAATGAGCAGTTCTTC
>NA|NA|TRBV11-2|TRBJ2-3
CASSLWRTTDTQYF
TGTGCCAGCAGCTTGTGGCGGACCACAGATACGCAGTATTTT
>NA|NA|TRBV7-3|TRBJ1-2
CASSPPWVYGYTF
TGTGCCAGCAGCCCTCCATGGGTCTATGGCTACACCTTC
>NA|NA|TRBV15|TRBJ2-5
CATSRDSRLEPNQETQYF
TGTGCCACCAGCAGAGATTCCCGGCTCGAACCAAACCAAGAGACCCAGTACTTC
>NA|NA|TRBV5-1|TRBJ1-2
CASSTLRADNYGYTF
TGCGCCAGCAGCACCCTACGAGCGGATAACTATGGCTACACCTTC
>NA|NA|TRBV28|TRBJ2-7
CASSAGGAGAYEQYF
TGTGCCAGCAGTGCAGGGGGGGCAGGAGCCTACGAGCAGTACTTC
>TRBD2|NA|TRBV15|TRBJ2-1
CATSRGLAGAYNEQFF
TGTGCCACCAGCAGGGGACTAGCGGGAGCTTACAATGAGCAGTTCTTC
>NA|NA|TRBV27|TRBJ2-3
CASSTLISGYTDTQYF
TGTGCCAGCAGTACTCTAATTAGCGGTTACACAGATACGCAGTATTTT
>TRBD1|NA|TRBV4-2|TRBJ1-4
CASSHNSPGGFEKLFF
TGTGCCAGCAGCCATAATTCCCCAGGGGGCTTTGAAAAACTGTTTTTT
>NA|once|TRBV29-1|TRBJ2-7
CSVVSGSPYEQYF
TGCAGCGTTGTGTCGGGATCCCCCTACGAGCAGTACTTC